This T cell receptor (beta chain) derives from a study of PD-L1 blockade in urothelial cancer. Study-level information: Males with bladder-origin urothelial cancer made up about 85% of the 29 patients. Prior chemotherapy in patients spanned 0 to 3 regimens. The median T cell count in blood samples was approximately 140,000.

V was cut by 1 base and J by 5 bases, with 12 bases left in between. Germline V gene sequence: CDR1 SGHVS, CDR2 FNYEAQ. The CDR3 is made up of 15 amino acids. Time point noted: peripheral blood 6 weeks after treatment start. Method: immunoSEQ multiplex PCR; TCRdb's copy keeps in-frame clones and lacks some. In the table there are fewer than 90,000 clones, 80% to 95% of which are singletons. V usage is TRBV7-6 and J usage is TRBJ2-4; weak D call: TRBD2 (6 bases). The sequence derives from a woman older than 75 with urothelial cancer. The material was PBMCs, obtained around atezolizumab (anti-PD-L1) treatment. Here the CDR3 reads CASSLGVGGENIQYF. The CDR3, as DNA: TGTGCCAGCAGCTTAGGGGTGGGAGGTGAAAACATTCAGTACTTC.